The rows below give T cell receptor beta chains drawn from one sample of a study of blood T cell repertoires in COVID-19. Clones were sequenced by immunoSEQ multiplex PCR, and TCRdb holds only the in-frame ones, with some missing. The data contain more than 250,000 clones, 80% to 90% of them singletons. Specimen: PBMCs or T cells enriched from blood (not recorded which). Receptors originate from a man aged 25-40 years who had recovered from COVID-19. Both conserved end residues are part of each CDR3. The D gene is left open where the match is weak. Size tells how often a clone was seen (once, few, many) or the class of an expanded clone, and some rows leave it out.

J | size | V | D | CDR3 | DNA
TRBJ1-5 | few | TRBV4-3 | . | CASSPGGASNQPQHF | TGCGCCAGCAGCCCTGGGGGCGCAAGCAATCAGCCCCAGCATTTT
TRBJ1-4 | few | TRBV27 | TRBD1 | CASSSVTGQGSEKLFF | TGTGCCAGCAGTTCCGTCACGGGACAGGGGAGTGAAAAACTGTTTTTT
TRBJ2-7 | . | TRBV4-1 | . | CASSQGIAESEQYF | TGCGCCAGCAGCCAAGGGATAGCAGAATCCGAGCAGTACTTC
TRBJ1-4 | . | TRBV27 | . | CASSPLGGTNEKLFF | TGTGCCAGCAGTCCCCTGGGGGGAACTAATGAAAAACTGTTTTTT
TRBJ1-2 | . | TRBV7-3 | . | CASSLFQGAPNGYTF | TGTGCCAGCAGCTTATTCCAAGGGGCGCCTAATGGCTACACCTTC
TRBJ2-7 | . | TRBV5-8 | TRBD1 | CASRTPGQGGSDEQYF | TGTGCCAGCAGGACTCCCGGACAGGGCGGATCCGACGAGCAGTACTTC
TRBJ1-1 | . | TRBV12-3/TRBV12-4 | TRBD1 | CASSLQGEAFF | TGTGCCAGCAGTCTACAGGGGGAAGCTTTCTTT
TRBJ2-7 | . | TRBV2 | . | CASMKDSYEQYF | TGTGCCAGCATGAAAGACAGCTACGAGCAGTACTTC
TRBJ2-7 | . | TRBV30 | . | CAWSTRYEQYF | TGTGCCTGGAGTACCAGGTACGAGCAGTACTTC
TRBJ2-5 | . | TRBV18 | . | CASSPSRGETQYF | TGTGCCAGCTCACCCTCAAGAGGGGAGACCCAGTACTTC